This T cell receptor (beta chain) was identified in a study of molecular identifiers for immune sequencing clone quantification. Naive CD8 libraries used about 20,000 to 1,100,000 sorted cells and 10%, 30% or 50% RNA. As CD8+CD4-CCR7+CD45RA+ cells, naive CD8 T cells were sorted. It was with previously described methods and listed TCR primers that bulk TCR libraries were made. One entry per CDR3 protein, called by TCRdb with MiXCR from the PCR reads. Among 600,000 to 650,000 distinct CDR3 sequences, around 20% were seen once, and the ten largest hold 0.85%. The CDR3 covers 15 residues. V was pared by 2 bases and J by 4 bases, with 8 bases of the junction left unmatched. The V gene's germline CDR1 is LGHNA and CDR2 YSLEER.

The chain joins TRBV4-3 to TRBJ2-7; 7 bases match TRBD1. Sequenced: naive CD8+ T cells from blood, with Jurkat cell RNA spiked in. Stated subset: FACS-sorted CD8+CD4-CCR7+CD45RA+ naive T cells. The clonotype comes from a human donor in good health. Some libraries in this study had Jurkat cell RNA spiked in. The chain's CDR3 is CASSQLDRVGYEQYF. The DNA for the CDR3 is TGCGCCAGCAGCCAACTAGACAGGGTCGGTTACGAGCAGTACTTC.